This T cell receptor beta chain emerged from a study of human T cells and chemical hapten exposure. The germline gives CDR1 SGHTA, CDR2 FQGNSA. The V and J ends lost 7 bases and 7 bases respectively, with 17 bases between them. The CDR3 consists of 14 residues. Someone pulled total RNA out of unfractionated whole blood. This clonotype appeared once. Within the library, unique molecular identifiers were attached to each individual cDNA molecule. In the source study's methods: Sample TCR totals centred on a median of approximately 100,000, ranging about 20,000 to 700,000. A single record per CDR3 protein comes from TCRdb applying MiXCR to the reads. Here the V and J calls rest on TCRdb's processing, not on the authors' analysis. The sample lists roughly 250 distinct CDR3 sequences, roughly 94% seen once, with about 16% in the top ten.

J is TRBJ2-1 and V is TRBV7-2; possible D gene TRBD1, 6 bases. This TCR came from a human donor who had alopecia or was a healthy volunteer (not recorded which). Some clones in this sample may be carry-over from other donors' samples. This table probably holds off-target reads from a library built for another chain. Sequencing input: whole blood. Here the CDR3 DNA reads TGTGCCAGCACCCCTGATTGGGGGCGGAATGAGCAGTTCTTC. This sequence encodes CASTPDWGRNEQFF.